What follows are 18 T cell receptor beta chains derived from one specimen sequenced in a study of blood T cell repertoires in COVID-19. TCRdb keeps only in-frame clones here, not all; method: immunoSEQ multiplex PCR. The sample carries about 260,000 clones, 80% to 85% recorded once. The sequencing sample was made of peripheral blood. These receptors all stem from a man in his 60s with acute or convalescent COVID-19.

The CDR3 bases are TGTGCCAGCAGCAAGCGGAGGGTCCATGAGCAGTTCTTC. The encoded protein is CASSKRRVHEQFF. The chain links TRBV21-1 to TRBJ2-1; the table names TRBD2, a call not compared with the DNA. TRBV21-1 represents a pseudogene. The CDR3 extends over 13 amino acids.

The rearrangement joins TRBV7-9 to TRBJ2-7; D is possibly TRBD2 (5 bases). Germline-derived CDR1 and CDR2 are SEHNR and FQNEAQ (reference sequence). Trimming took 10 bases from V and 2 from J, leaving 12 bases between them. This CDR3 has 12 residues. The CDR3 region has the DNA TGTGCCACCGCGGGTGATCCCTACGAGCAGTACTTC. Translated, it gives CATAGDPYEQYF. Based on the CDR3 plus reference TRBV7-9 and TRBJ2-7, the full variable domain is DTGVSQNPRHKITKRGQNVTFRCDPISEHNRLYWYRQTLGQGPEFLTYFQNEAQLEKSRLLSDRFSAERPKGSFSTLEIQRTEQGDSAMYLCATAGDPYEQYFGPGTRLTVT.

A note on this clone: Other DNA sequences within the sample encode an identical CDR3. The chain combines TRBV5-4 with TRBJ2-1; 8 bases agree with TRBD1. The V gene's germline CDR1 is SGHNT and CDR2 YYREEE (reference sequence). The CDR3 sequence is 15 residues long. V lost 4 bases, J lost 2 bases, and 5 bases stayed unmatched. This CDR3 reads CASSPDRVAYNEQFF. CDR3 DNA: TGTGCCAGCAGCCCGGACAGGGTGGCCTACAATGAGCAGTTCTTC.

This chain links TRBV11-2 with TRBJ2-1; TRBD2 aligns across 7 bases. Trimming removed 5 bases from V and 7 bases from J; junction bases left unmatched: 14. Germline CDR1 SGHAT, CDR2 FQNNGV. The CDR3 sequence is 16 residues long. In nucleotides, the CDR3 is TGTGCCAGCAGCCTACTGGGGGGGTTGCCTGTTAATGAGCAGTTCTTC. It encodes CASSLLGGLPVNEQFF.

This chain joins TRBV14 and TRBJ2-1; 7 bases match TRBD2. The ends lost 0 bases at V and 3 bases at J; junction bases unmatched: 11. Germline CDR1 and CDR2: SGHDN and FVKESK. This CDR3 is 18 amino acids long. In DNA, the CDR3 is TGTGCCAGCAGCCAAGAATCGCAGACTAGCAGATACTACAATGAGCAGTTCTTC. Protein: CASSQESQTSRYYNEQFF.

The J gene is TRBJ1-1, the V gene TRBV5-4; unclear D gene. This CDR3 has 12 amino acids. Per germline, CDR1 SGHNT and CDR2 YYREEE (reference sequence). Between the trimmed V and J ends, which lost 3 bases and 5 bases, there was a span of 8 bases. CDR3 sequence (DNA): TGTGCCAGCAGCTACACAGTGACTGAAGCTTTCTTT. As protein: CASSYTVTEAFF.

The genes are TRBV13 and TRBJ2-7; TRBD2 matches at 8 bases. CDR1 PRHDT and CDR2 FYEKMQ come from the germline V gene (reference sequence). This CDR3 comprises 15 residues. V lost 5 bases to trimming and J lost 3 bases; unmatched junction nucleotides: 9. CDR3 sequence reads: CASSPPNAGGYEQYF. The CDR3, as DNA: TGTGCCAGCAGCCCCCCCAATGCGGGGGGCTACGAGCAGTACTTC.

The V gene is TRBV10-2, the J gene TRBJ2-7; TRBD2 is a possible D gene (6 bases). CDR3 size: 14 residues. Germline V gene sequence: CDR1 WSHSY, CDR2 SAAADI. V lost 3 bases and J 3 bases, leaving 12 bases between the germline ends. CDR3 sequence (DNA): TGCGCCAGCAGTGAAGGAGGGCGTTTCTACGAGCAGTACTTC. Translating it yields CASSEGGRFYEQYF.

The chain has TRBV6-5 and TRBJ2-1; D might be TRBD1 (5 bases). Germline V gives CDR1 MNHEY, CDR2 SVGAGI. Trimming took 2 bases from V and 5 from J, leaving 16 bases between them. CDR3 length: 16 residues. This chain's CDR3 is CASSYGAGRVDNEQFF. In DNA, the CDR3 is TGTGCCAGCAGTTACGGGGCCGGCAGGGTCGACAATGAGCAGTTCTTC.

The chain carries TRBV6-5 and TRBJ1-2, with a tentative D call TRBD1 (5 bases). Trimming took off 5 bases at V and 2 bases at J, with 9 bases between the two ends. The CDR3 loop spans 13 amino acids. Germline CDR1 reads MNHEY; CDR2 reads SVGAGI. CDR3 coding DNA: TGTGCCAGCAGTCTAGACAGAAACTATGGCTACACCTTC. This translates into CASSLDRNYGYTF.

The chain links TRBV19 to TRBJ1-6; perhaps TRBD1 as D (6 bases). Trimming stripped 6 bases from V and 5 bases from J, with 14 bases between. CDR3 size: 15 residues. Looked up from germline, CDR1 is LNHDA and CDR2 is SQIVND (reference sequence). The CDR3 spells CASSRVDRNNSPLHF. CDR3 sequence (DNA): TGTGCCAGTAGCAGGGTGGACAGAAATAATTCACCCCTCCACTTT.

This chain uses TRBV5-4 with TRBJ2-5; 8 bases are a match to TRBD2. The CDR3 length is 18 residues. Unmatched junction bases numbered 13, after V lost 0 bases and J lost 3 bases. Germline V CDR1 and CDR2: SGHNT, YYREEE (reference sequence). Here the CDR3 DNA reads TGTGCCAGCAGCTTGGATCCCCGGGGGGGAACTTTGAAAGAGACCCAGTACTTC. It specifies CASSLDPRGGTLKETQYF.

The V and J genes are TRBV5-1 and TRBJ2-7; no reliable D call. The V gene's germline CDR1 is SGHRS and CDR2 YFSETQ. This CDR3 is built from 14 residues. V lost 0 bases and J lost 6, with 13 bases in between. The CDR3 loop is CASSLAVGGSEQYF. The CDR3 coding sequence is TGCGCCAGCAGCTTGGCGGTAGGCGGTAGCGAGCAGTACTTC.

The rearrangement links TRBV30 to TRBJ2-1; TRBD1 might be the D (5 bases). CDR1 is GTSNPN, CDR2 SVGIG, per germline (reference sequence). The V and J ends lost 5 bases and 1 base respectively, with 12 bases between them. The CDR3 has 14 residues. CDR3 sequence (DNA): TGTGCCTGGGCGCGGAAGGGGTCCTACAATGAGCAGTTCTTC. Translation gives CAWARKGSYNEQFF.

This sequence joins TRBV5-1 and TRBJ1-2, with a possible D match to TRBD1 (6 bases). Germline-derived CDR1 and CDR2 are SGHRS and YFSETQ. The CDR3 is made up of 15 amino acids. Trimming stripped 0 bases from V and 1 base from J, with 10 bases between. CDR3 region: CASSLGTVLNYGYTF. CDR3 nucleotide sequence: TGCGCCAGCAGCTTGGGGACAGTCCTTAACTATGGCTACACCTTC.

V is TRBV28 and J is TRBJ1-6; TRBD1 agrees at 8 bases. This CDR3 has 16 residues. J lost 4 bases, V lost 6 bases, and 8 bases had no gene match. The germline CDR1 and CDR2 sequences are MDHEN and SYDVKM. CDR3 DNA: TGTGCCAGCAGCGCTGGGACAGGAACATATAATTCACCCCTCCACTTT. Translated: CASSAGTGTYNSPLHF.

This rearrangement joins TRBV2 to TRBJ2-2; 7 positions match TRBD2. V trimming: 3 bases; J trimming: 7 bases; junction bases outside the gene matches: 8. The CDR3 has 15 residues. Germline V lookup: CDR1 SNHLY, CDR2 FYNNEI. CDR3 in DNA: TGTGCCAGCAGTGAGGGTGGGAGGGGCGGCGGGGAGCTGTTTTTT. Protein: CASSEGGRGGGELFF.

This chain uses TRBV27 with TRBJ2-3; 8 bases match TRBD1. The J segment lost 0 bases and the V segment lost 10 bases, leaving 6 bases of the junction unmatched. The CDR3 runs 14 residues. Germline V gene lookup returns CDR1 MNHEY and CDR2 SMNVEV (reference sequence). The DNA for the CDR3 is TGTGCCACCCGACAGGGGATCAGCACAGATACGCAGTATTTT. This gives the protein CATRQGISTDTQYF.